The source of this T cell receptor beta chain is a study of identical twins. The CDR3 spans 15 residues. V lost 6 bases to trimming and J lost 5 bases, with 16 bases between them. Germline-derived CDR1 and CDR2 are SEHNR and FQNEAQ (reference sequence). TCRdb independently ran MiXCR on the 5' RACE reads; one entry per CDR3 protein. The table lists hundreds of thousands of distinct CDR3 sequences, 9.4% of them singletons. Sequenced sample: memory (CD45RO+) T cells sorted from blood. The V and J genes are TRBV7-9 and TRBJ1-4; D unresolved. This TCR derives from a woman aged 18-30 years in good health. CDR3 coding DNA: TGTGCCAGCAGTCCCAGGCGCGTCGCCAATGAAAAACTGTTTTTT. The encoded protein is CASSPRRVANEKLFF.